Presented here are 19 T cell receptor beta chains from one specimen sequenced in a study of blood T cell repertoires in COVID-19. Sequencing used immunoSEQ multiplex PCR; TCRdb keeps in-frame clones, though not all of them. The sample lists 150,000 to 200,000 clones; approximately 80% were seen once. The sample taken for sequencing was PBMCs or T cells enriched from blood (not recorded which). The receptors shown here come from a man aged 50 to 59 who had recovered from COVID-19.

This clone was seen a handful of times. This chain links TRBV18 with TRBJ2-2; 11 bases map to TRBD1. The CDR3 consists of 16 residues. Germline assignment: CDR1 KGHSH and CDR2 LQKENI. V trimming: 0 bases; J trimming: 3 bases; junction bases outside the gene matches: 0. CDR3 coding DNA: TGTGCCAGCTCACCACCGGGACAGGGGGACACCGGGGAGCTGTTTTTT. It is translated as CASSPPGQGDTGELFF.

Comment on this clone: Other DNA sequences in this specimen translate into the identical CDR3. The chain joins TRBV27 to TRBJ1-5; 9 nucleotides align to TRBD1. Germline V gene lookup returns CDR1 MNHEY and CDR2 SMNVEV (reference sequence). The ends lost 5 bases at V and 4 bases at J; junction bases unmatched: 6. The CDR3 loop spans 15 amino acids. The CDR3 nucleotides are TGTGCCAGCAGTCCCGGGACAGGGAGGAATCAGCCCCAGCATTTT. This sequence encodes CASSPGTGRNQPQHF.

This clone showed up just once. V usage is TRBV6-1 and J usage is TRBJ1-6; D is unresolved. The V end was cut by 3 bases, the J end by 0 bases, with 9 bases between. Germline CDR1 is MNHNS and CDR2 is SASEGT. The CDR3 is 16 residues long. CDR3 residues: CASSDSRSSYNSPLHF. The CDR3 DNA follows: TGTGCCAGCAGTGACAGTCGGAGCTCCTATAATTCACCCCTCCACTTT.

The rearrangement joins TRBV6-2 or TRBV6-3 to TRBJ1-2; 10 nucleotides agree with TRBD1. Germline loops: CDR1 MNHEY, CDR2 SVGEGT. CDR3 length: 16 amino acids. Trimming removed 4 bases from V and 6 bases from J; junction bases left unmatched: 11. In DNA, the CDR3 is TGTGCCAGCAGTTTCTTGACGGGACAGGGGACGGATGGCTACACCTTC. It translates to CASSFLTGQGTDGYTF.

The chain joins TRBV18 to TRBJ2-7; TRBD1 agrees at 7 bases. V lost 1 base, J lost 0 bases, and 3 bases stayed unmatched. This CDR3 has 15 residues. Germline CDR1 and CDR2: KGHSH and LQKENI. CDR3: CASSPLGQNSYEQYF. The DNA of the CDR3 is TGTGCCAGCTCACCACTGGGACAGAACTCCTACGAGCAGTACTTC. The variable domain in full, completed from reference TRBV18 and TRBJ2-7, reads NAGVMQNPRHLVRRRGQEARLRCSPMKGHSHVYWYRQLPEEGLKFMVYLQKENIIDESGMPKERFSAEFPKEGPSILRIQQVVRGDSAAYFCASSPLGQNSYEQYFGPGTRLTVT.

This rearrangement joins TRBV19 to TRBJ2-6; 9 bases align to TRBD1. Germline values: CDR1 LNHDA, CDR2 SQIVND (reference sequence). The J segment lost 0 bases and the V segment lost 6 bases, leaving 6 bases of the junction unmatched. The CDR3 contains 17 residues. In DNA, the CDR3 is TGTGCCAGTAGACCTGGACAGGGGAGCTCTGGGGCCAACGTCCTGACTTTC. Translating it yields CASRPGQGSSGANVLTF.

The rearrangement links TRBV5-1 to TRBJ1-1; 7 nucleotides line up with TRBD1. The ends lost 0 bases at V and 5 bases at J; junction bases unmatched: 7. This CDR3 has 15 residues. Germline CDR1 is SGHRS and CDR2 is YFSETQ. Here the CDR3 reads CASSLETGRKTEAFF. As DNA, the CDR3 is TGCGCCAGCAGCTTGGAGACAGGGAGGAAAACTGAAGCTTTCTTT.

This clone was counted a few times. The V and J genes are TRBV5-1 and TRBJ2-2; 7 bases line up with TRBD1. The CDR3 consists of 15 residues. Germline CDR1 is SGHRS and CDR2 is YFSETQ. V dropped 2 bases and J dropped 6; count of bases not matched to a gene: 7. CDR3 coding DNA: TGCGCCAGCAGCTTAGGACAGGTGGTTTCCGGGGAGCTGTTTTTT. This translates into CASSLGQVVSGELFF.

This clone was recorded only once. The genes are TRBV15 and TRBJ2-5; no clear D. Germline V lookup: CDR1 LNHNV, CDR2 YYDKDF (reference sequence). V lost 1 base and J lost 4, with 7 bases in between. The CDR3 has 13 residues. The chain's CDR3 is CATSRVFRETQYF. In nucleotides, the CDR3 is TGTGCCACCAGCAGAGTCTTTCGAGAGACCCAGTACTTC. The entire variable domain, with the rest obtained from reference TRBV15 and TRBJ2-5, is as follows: DAMVIQNPRYQVTQFGKPVTLSCSQTLNHNVMYWYQQKSSQAPKLLFHYYDKDFNNEADTPDNFQSRRPNTSFCFLDIRSPGLGDTAMYLCATSRVFRETQYFGPGTRLLVL.

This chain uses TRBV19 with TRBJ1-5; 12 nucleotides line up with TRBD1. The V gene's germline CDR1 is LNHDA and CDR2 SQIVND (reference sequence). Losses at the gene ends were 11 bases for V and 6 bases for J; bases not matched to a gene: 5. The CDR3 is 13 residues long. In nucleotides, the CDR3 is TGTGCCTGCCGGGACAGGGGGCTTCAGCCCCAGCATTTT. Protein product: CACRDRGLQPQHF.

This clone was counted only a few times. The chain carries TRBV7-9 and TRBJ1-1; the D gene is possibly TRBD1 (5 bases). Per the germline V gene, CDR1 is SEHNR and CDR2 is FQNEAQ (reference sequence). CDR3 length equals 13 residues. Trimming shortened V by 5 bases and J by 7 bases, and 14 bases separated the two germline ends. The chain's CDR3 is CASSPFLTVEAFF. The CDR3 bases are TGTGCCAGCAGCCCTTTCCTGACAGTTGAAGCTTTCTTT.

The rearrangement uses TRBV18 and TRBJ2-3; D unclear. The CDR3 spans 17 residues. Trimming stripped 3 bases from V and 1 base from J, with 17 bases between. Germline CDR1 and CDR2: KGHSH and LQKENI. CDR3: CASSPQSQTSGTDTQYF. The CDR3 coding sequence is TGTGCCAGCTCACCTCAATCGCAGACTTCTGGCACAGATACGCAGTATTTT.

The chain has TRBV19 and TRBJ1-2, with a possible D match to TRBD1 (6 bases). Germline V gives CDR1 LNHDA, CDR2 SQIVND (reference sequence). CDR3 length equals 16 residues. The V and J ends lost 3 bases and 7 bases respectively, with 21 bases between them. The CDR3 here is CASSIVLRGGGRGYTF. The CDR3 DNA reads TGTGCCAGTAGTATCGTCCTCCGGGGCGGGGGCCGTGGCTACACCTTC.

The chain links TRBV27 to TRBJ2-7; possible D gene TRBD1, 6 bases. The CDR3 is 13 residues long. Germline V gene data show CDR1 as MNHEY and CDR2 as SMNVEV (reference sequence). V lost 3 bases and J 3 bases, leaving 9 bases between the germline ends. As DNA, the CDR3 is TGTGCCAGCAGTTTCGGACAGTACTACGAGCAGTACTTC. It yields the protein CASSFGQYYEQYF.

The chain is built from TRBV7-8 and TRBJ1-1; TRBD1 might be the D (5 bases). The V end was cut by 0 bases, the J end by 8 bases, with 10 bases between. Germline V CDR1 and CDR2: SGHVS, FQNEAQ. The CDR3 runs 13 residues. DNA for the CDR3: TGTGCCAGCAGCTTAGCGCTCGGGGGAGAAGCTTTCTTT. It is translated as CASSLALGGEAFF. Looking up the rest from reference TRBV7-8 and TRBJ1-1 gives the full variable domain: GAGVSQSPRYKVAKRGQDVALRCDPISGHVSLFWYQQALGQGPEFLTYFQNEAQLDKSGLPSDRFFAERPEGSVSTLKIQRTQQEDSAVYLCASSLALGGEAFFGQGTRLTVV.

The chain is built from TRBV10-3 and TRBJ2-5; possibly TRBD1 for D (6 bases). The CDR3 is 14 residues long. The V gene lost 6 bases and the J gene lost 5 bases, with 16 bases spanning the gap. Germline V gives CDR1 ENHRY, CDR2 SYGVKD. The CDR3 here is CAISHRDTMETQYF. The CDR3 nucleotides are TGTGCCATCAGCCACCGGGACACGATGGAGACCCAGTACTTC.

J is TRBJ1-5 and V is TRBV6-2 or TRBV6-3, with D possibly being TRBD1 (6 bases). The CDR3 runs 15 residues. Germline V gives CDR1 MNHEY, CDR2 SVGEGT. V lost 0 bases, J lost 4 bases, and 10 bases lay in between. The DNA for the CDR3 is TGTGCCAGCAGTTACTCGGGGAGGGGGAATCAGCCCCAGCATTTT. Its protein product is CASSYSGRGNQPQHF.

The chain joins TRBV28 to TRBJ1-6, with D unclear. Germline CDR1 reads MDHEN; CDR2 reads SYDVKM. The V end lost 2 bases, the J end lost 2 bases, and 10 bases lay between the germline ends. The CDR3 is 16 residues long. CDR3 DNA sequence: TGTGCCAGCAGTTTAATTGGGCTAACCTATAATTCACCCCTCCACTTT. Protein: CASSLIGLTYNSPLHF.

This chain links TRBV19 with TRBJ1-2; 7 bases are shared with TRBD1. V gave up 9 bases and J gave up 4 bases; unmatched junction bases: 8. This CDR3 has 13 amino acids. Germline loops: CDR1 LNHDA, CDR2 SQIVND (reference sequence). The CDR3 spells CASTGTVGYGYTF. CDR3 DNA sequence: TGTGCCAGCACCGGGACAGTAGGCTATGGCTACACCTTC.